This is a list of T cell receptor beta chains from one sample in a study of blood T cell repertoires in COVID-19. Sequenced by immunoSEQ multiplex PCR; TCRdb stores in-frame clones only, minus some. The sample lists 140,000 or so clones; over 65% were seen once. The sample consisted of peripheral blood. The origin of the receptors is a man over 45 with acute or convalescent COVID-19. Both conserved end residues are part of each CDR3. D genes are given only for firm matches. For some rows the clone size is stated as once, few or many, or as a class when expanded; others skip it.

clone_size j_call d_call v_call cdr3_aa cdr3_nt
- TRBJ2-1 - TRBV5-5 CASRRDLFNEQFF TGTGCCAGCAGACGGGACTTATTTAATGAGCAGTTCTTC
- TRBJ2-5 - TRBV6-5 CASSLNNLETQYF TGTGCCAGCAGCCTTAATAACTTAGAGACCCAGTACTTC
- TRBJ1-1 - TRBV18 CASSPVQARWGNTEAFF TGTGCCAGCTCACCCGTACAGGCTCGCTGGGGGAACACTGAAGCTTTCTTT
- TRBJ1-4 TRBD1 TRBV2 CASIRDRGPSGEKLFF TGTGCAAGTATCCGGGACAGGGGCCCTTCTGGGGAAAAACTGTTTTTT
many TRBJ2-2 TRBD1 TRBV29-1 CSVEVMTYLAGGNTGELFF TGCAGCGTTGAAGTTATGACCTACCTGGCAGGGGGCAACACCGGGGAGCTGTTTTTT
- TRBJ1-2 - TRBV30 CAWSSDFYGYTF TGTGCCTGGAGTTCAGATTTCTATGGCTACACCTTC
- TRBJ2-5 TRBD2 TRBV11-3 CASSGAGGETQYF TGTGCCAGCAGCGGGGCCGGGGGGGAGACCCAGTACTTC
- TRBJ1-2 - TRBV5-1 CASSLSTVYGYTF TGCGCCAGCAGCTTATCGACAGTCTATGGCTACACCTTC
- TRBJ1-2 - TRBV11-2 CASSPRLSDGYTF TGTGCCAGCAGCCCCCGTCTGTCTGATGGCTACACCTTC
- TRBJ1-2 - TRBV4-2 CASSQDRTVNYGYTF TGTGCCAGCAGCCAAGATCGGACAGTCAACTATGGCTACACCTTC
few TRBJ2-3 TRBD2 TRBV5-1 CASSFVAGGTDTQYF TGCGCCAGCAGCTTCGTCGCGGGGGGCACAGATACGCAGTATTTT
once TRBJ2-5 TRBD2 TRBV11-3 CASSSGRTSGGYETQYF TGTGCCAGCAGCTCCGGCCGGACTAGCGGGGGTTACGAGACCCAGTACTTC
- TRBJ2-3 - TRBV5-6 CASSLDARGDTQYF TGTGCCAGCAGCTTGGACGCGCGGGGAGATACGCAGTATTTT
few TRBJ1-3 - TRBV9 CASSQAGDSGNTIYF TGTGCCAGCAGCCAGGCAGGGGACTCTGGAAACACCATATATTTT
- TRBJ2-7 - TRBV11-2 CASSLEGVGAGVVDEQYF TGTGCCAGCAGCTTAGAAGGGGTGGGTGCAGGGGTCGTGGACGAGCAGTACTTC
- TRBJ2-7 - TRBV12-3/TRBV12-4 CASSRTRDEQYF TGTGCCAGCAGCCGGACTCGGGACGAGCAGTACTTC
- TRBJ2-7 - TRBV12-3/TRBV12-4 CASLGSTYEQYF TGTGCCAGCCTAGGGAGCACCTACGAGCAGTACTTC
- TRBJ2-4 - TRBV6-5 CASTPRRVAKNIQYF TGTGCCAGCACCCCACGCAGGGTAGCCAAAAACATTCAGTACTTC
- TRBJ1-2 - TRBV5-1 CASSINSALESGYTF TGCGCCAGCAGCATAAACAGTGCTCTCGAGTCTGGCTACACCTTC
- TRBJ1-1 - TRBV2 CASRATGSTEAFF TGTGCCAGCAGAGCCACAGGGAGCACTGAAGCTTTCTTT
- TRBJ1-1 - TRBV6-6 CASSRRPNTEAFF TGTGCCAGCAGCCGACGTCCCAACACTGAAGCTTTCTTT
- TRBJ1-5 - TRBV5-1 CASSFTGDSNQPQHF TGCGCCAGCAGCTTTACCGGGGATAGCAATCAGCCCCAGCATTTT
- TRBJ2-3 - TRBV10-1 CASSEGGRSVTDTQYF TGCGCCAGCAGTGAGGGGGGCAGGAGCGTGACAGATACGCAGTATTTT
- TRBJ2-1 - TRBV3-1/TRBV3-2 CASSQWSSVEQFF TGTGCCAGCAGCCAATGGAGTAGCGTTGAGCAGTTCTTC
- TRBJ2-5 - TRBV5-1 CASRRLQTQETQYF TGCGCCAGCAGGAGGTTGCAGACCCAAGAGACCCAGTACTTC
- TRBJ2-5 TRBD2 TRBV28 CASSFLLAGGRALQETQYF TGTGCCAGCAGTTTTTTGTTAGCGGGGGGCCGCGCCCTACAAGAGACCCAGTACTTC
- TRBJ2-5 - TRBV11-2 CASSPSTGFQETQYF TGTGCCAGCAGCCCAAGCACAGGGTTCCAAGAGACCCAGTACTTC
- TRBJ1-2 - TRBV10-3 CASRRAEDYGYTF TGTGCCAGCCGGCGGGCAGAAGACTATGGCTACACCTTC
- TRBJ1-5 TRBD1 TRBV12-5 CASGDSRGLSNQPQHF TGTGCTAGTGGAGACAGCAGGGGGCTTAGCAATCAGCCCCAGCATTTT
- TRBJ2-3 TRBD2 TRBV3-1/TRBV3-2 CASSPQYQRGPSTDTQYF TGTGCCAGCAGCCCGCAATATCAGCGGGGGCCTAGCACAGATACGCAGTATTTT
- TRBJ1-3 - TRBV14 CASSQDRTGTGNTIYF TGTGCCAGCAGCCAAGATCGTACGGGGACTGGAAACACCATATATTTT
- TRBJ1-2 - TRBV29-1 CSGGFGQIYTF TGCAGCGGGGGTTTCGGACAGATCTACACCTTC
- TRBJ1-2 - TRBV13 CASSLRGLGYGYTF TGTGCCAGCAGCTTAAGGGGGTTGGGCTATGGCTACACCTTC
- TRBJ1-1 - TRBV18 CASSPTEAGSTEAFF TGTGCCAGCTCACCGACGGAGGCCGGGTCCACTGAAGCTTTCTTT
- TRBJ1-3 - TRBV19 CASSTLQGGNTIYF TGTGCCAGTAGTACTCTCCAGGGTGGAAACACCATATATTTT
few TRBJ2-2 TRBD2 TRBV7-2 CASSPRRGGAATGELFF TGTGCCAGCAGCCCACGACGCGGGGGGGCAGCCACCGGGGAGCTGTTTTTT
- TRBJ1-1 - TRBV4-1 CASSQRGAGTEAFF TGCGCCAGCAGCCAACGGGGGGCGGGTACTGAAGCTTTCTTT
few TRBJ1-2 TRBD1 TRBV4-2 CASSPGGSGYGYTF TGTGCCAGCAGCCCAGGGGGCTCTGGCTATGGCTACACCTTC
- TRBJ2-3 TRBD1 TRBV10-3 CAIRNRGADTQYF TGTGCCATCAGAAACAGGGGTGCAGATACGCAGTATTTT
- TRBJ2-7 TRBD1 TRBV18 CASRGDSTYEQYF TGTGCCAGCAGAGGGGACAGCACCTACGAGCAGTACTTC
- TRBJ2-5 TRBD2 TRBV7-3 CASSPSGGASETQYF TGTGCCAGCAGCCCAAGCGGGGGGGCTTCGGAGACCCAGTACTTC
- TRBJ2-1 TRBD1 TRBV6-2/TRBV6-3 CASSYRGTGEGNEQFF TGTGCCAGCAGTTATCGCGGGACAGGGGAAGGGAATGAGCAGTTCTTC
once TRBJ1-1 TRBD1 TRBV27 CASRPQGLGTEAFF TGTGCCAGCAGGCCACAGGGGCTGGGAACTGAAGCTTTCTTT
few TRBJ1-2 - TRBV3-1/TRBV3-2 CASSQDLSRPTYGYTF TGTGCCAGCAGCCAAGATCTATCCAGGCCTACCTATGGCTACACCTTC
- TRBJ2-3 TRBD1 TRBV24-1 CATSDSGRGQADTQYF TGTGCCACCAGTGATTCCGGCAGGGGGCAGGCAGATACGCAGTATTTT
- TRBJ1-5 - TRBV11-2 CASSLEANQPQHF TGTGCCAGCAGCTTAGAAGCAAATCAGCCCCAGCATTTT
- TRBJ1-4 - TRBV4-1 CASSQDPGFLNEKLFF TGCGCCAGCAGCCAAGATCCCGGGTTTCTTAATGAAAAACTGTTTTTT
- TRBJ1-3 TRBD1 TRBV6-5 CAGQDPSGNTIYF TGTGCCGGACAGGACCCCTCTGGAAACACCATATATTTT
few TRBJ2-1 - TRBV7-2 CASSLGASDEQFF TGTGCCAGCAGCTTGGGGGCCTCCGATGAGCAGTTCTTC
- TRBJ2-7 TRBD1 TRBV25-1 CASRPGQGSYEQYF TGTGCCAGCAGGCCGGGACAGGGGTCCTACGAGCAGTACTTC
- TRBJ2-7 TRBD1 TRBV4-1 CASSQIPTGGAYEQYF TGCGCCAGCAGCCAAATCCCGACAGGGGGCGCCTACGAGCAGTACTTC